This record looks at one TCR beta chain sequence and its context. The specificity of this receptor is unknown. A junction end diverges from the germline sequence, so it may reflect a read error. Whole blood was collected in K2EDTA tubes by collaborating institutions according to the institutions' own protocols. For TCRbeta analysis, collaborators shipped samples as frozen whole blood, isolated PBMCs, or DNA extracted from either of those sample types. The immunoSEQ Assay, a bias-controlled multiplex PCR, was used to amplify TCRbeta CDR3 regions from genomic DNA. In the source study's methods: Within the assay, amplification of reference gene primers was used to estimate how many nucleated cells each sample contained. Sequence reads were collapsed and filtered to measure the absolute abundance of every unique TCRbeta CDR3 rearrangement. Productive Simpson clonality was computed per sample as the square root of Simpson's diversity index over productive rearrangements. The clones in this table, taken by TCRdb from immuneACCESS, are in-frame only. Not every clone is retained; where verified, under half of the shortfall comes from an unresolved V gene, and the cause of the rest is unknown. From that table come the V and J calls and clone size; the DNA was used to work out D and trimming. Present in this sample are around 130,000 clones, about four fifths of which were seen just once. Around 13% of the sample belongs to the ten largest clones.

This specimen comes from a study of blood T cell repertoires in COVID-19 (dated by TCRdb to the early 2020s). The study in broad terms: Samples covering the acute and convalescent phases of COVID-19 were provided by collaborators in the United States, Italy and Spain. The material from the prospective study consisted of cDNA or gDNA derived from T cells, B-cell-depleted T cells, or PBMCs. Subjects who had been exposed to COVID-19, were actively infected with it, or had recovered from it provided the deeply sampled blood TCRbeta repertoires that made up the dataset. The repertoires were made available in a free public database intended to serve as a resource for research on the immune response to SARS-CoV-2. The samples were drawn from the first 160 participants of the ongoing ImmuneRACE study and from under 1,500 subjects provided by 6 global collaborators. The sample metadata nearly always contained a de-identified subject ID, COVID-19 status, age in years and sex. Where available, HLA class I and class II types were obtained from metadata supplied by the sample provider rather than from assay-based typing.

The CDR1 and CDR2 encoded by the germline V gene (reference sequence) are SSHAT and FNYEAQ. From cysteine to phenylalanine, the CDR3 is 19 amino acids long. Here the CDR3 DNA is all that survives: 57 bases in frame from base 1. What the work shows at the level of the full study, not this receptor alone: How much clinical and demographic metadata was included differed by source and by participant, and the metadata was provided uncurated.

The specimen was peripheral blood. The chain links TRBV7-7 with TRBJ1-2, and perhaps TRBD1 as D gene, on 6 matching bases. The TCR sequence derives from a human donor in a cohort sampled during active COVID-19. CDR3 loop: CASSLAFQGQLGTNYGYTF. In nucleotide form, the sequence is TGTGCTAGCAGCTTAGCGTTTCAGGGGCAATTGGGGACCAACTATGGCTACACCTTC.